The rows below give T cell receptor beta chains drawn from one sample of a study of technical replicates of blood from a handful of donors. Clones were read by immunoSEQ multiplex PCR, and TCRdb kept only the in-frame ones, dropping some. The sample holds roughly 80,000 clones; about 91% are singletons and the top ten take 0.25%. The specimen was T cells isolated from PBMCs. All receptors come from a human donor in good health. Both conserved end residues are part of each CDR3. A D gene is named only where the DNA matches it firmly. For some rows the clone size is stated as once, few or many, or as a class when expanded; others skip it.

abundance: few
j_gene: TRBJ2-4
v_gene: TRBV10-1
d_gene: NA
CDR3aa: CASSDSFVGEGQYF
CDR3nt: TGCGCCAGCAGTGACAGTTTCGTAGGGGAAGGCCAGTACTTC

abundance: once
j_gene: TRBJ2-7
v_gene: TRBV11-2
d_gene: TRBD2
CDR3aa: CASSLGTSISYEQYF
CDR3nt: TGTGCCAGCAGCTTAGGGACTAGTATTTCCTACGAGCAGTACTTC

abundance: NA
j_gene: TRBJ1-3
v_gene: TRBV6-5
d_gene: NA
CDR3aa: CASSHRLSGNTIYF
CDR3nt: TGTGCCAGCAGTCACAGGCTCTCTGGAAACACCATATATTTT

abundance: NA
j_gene: TRBJ2-1
v_gene: TRBV9
d_gene: NA
CDR3aa: CASSVDSAYNEQFF
CDR3nt: TGTGCCAGCAGCGTAGACTCCGCCTACAATGAGCAGTTCTTC

abundance: NA
j_gene: TRBJ2-7
v_gene: TRBV1
d_gene: NA
CDR3aa: CTSSQDTPGSSGMVIRRYEQYF
CDR3nt: TGCACCAGCAGCCAAGATACCCCCGGTTCTAGCGGGATGGTAATCAGGCGCTACGAGCAGTACTTC

abundance: NA
j_gene: TRBJ1-4
v_gene: TRBV5-1
d_gene: NA
CDR3aa: CASSLGAGNEKLFF
CDR3nt: TGCGCCAGCAGCTTGGGTGCCGGTAATGAAAAACTGTTTTTT

abundance: NA
j_gene: TRBJ2-3
v_gene: TRBV29-1
d_gene: TRBD1
CDR3aa: CSVEDRTQYF
CDR3nt: TGCAGCGTTGAGGACAGGACGCAGTATTTT

abundance: NA
j_gene: TRBJ2-2
v_gene: TRBV2
d_gene: NA
CDR3aa: CASMPGTNTGELFF
CDR3nt: TGTGCCAGCATGCCAGGGACTAACACCGGGGAGCTGTTTTTT

abundance: NA
j_gene: TRBJ2-7
v_gene: TRBV11-3
d_gene: TRBD1
CDR3aa: CASSLRDSKEQYF
CDR3nt: TGTGCCAGCAGCTTAAGGGACAGCAAAGAGCAGTACTTC

abundance: NA
j_gene: TRBJ2-7
v_gene: TRBV6-5
d_gene: TRBD1
CDR3aa: CASSPRQGASYEQYF
CDR3nt: TGTGCCAGCAGTCCCCGACAGGGGGCATCCTACGAGCAGTACTTC

abundance: NA
j_gene: TRBJ2-7
v_gene: TRBV7-9
d_gene: TRBD1
CDR3aa: CASRPTGGVSYEQYF
CDR3nt: TGTGCCAGCAGACCAACAGGGGGCGTCTCCTACGAGCAGTACTTC

abundance: NA
j_gene: TRBJ1-5
v_gene: TRBV4-1
d_gene: TRBD1
CDR3aa: CASSEGTGEPSNQPQHF
CDR3nt: TGCGCCAGCAGTGAAGGGACAGGGGAGCCCAGCAATCAGCCCCAGCATTTT

abundance: NA
j_gene: TRBJ1-5
v_gene: TRBV28
d_gene: NA
CDR3aa: CASSPGRGSGPQHF
CDR3nt: TGTGCCAGCAGTCCCGGACGGGGATCAGGGCCCCAGCATTTT

abundance: NA
j_gene: TRBJ2-2
v_gene: TRBV27
d_gene: TRBD2
CDR3aa: CASSFSTGSGRFGTGELFF
CDR3nt: TGTGCCAGCAGTTTTTCCACGGGTAGCGGGAGATTCGGCACCGGGGAGCTGTTTTTT

abundance: NA
j_gene: TRBJ2-7
v_gene: TRBV28
d_gene: TRBD2
CDR3aa: CASRQLADAYEQYF
CDR3nt: TGTGCCAGCAGACAACTAGCGGACGCCTACGAGCAGTACTTC

abundance: NA
j_gene: TRBJ2-7
v_gene: TRBV11-2
d_gene: TRBD2
CDR3aa: CASGRSWAGDRYEQYF
CDR3nt: TGTGCCAGCGGCCGCTCTTGGGCGGGAGATCGTTACGAGCAGTACTTC

abundance: NA
j_gene: TRBJ1-1
v_gene: TRBV6-5
d_gene: NA
CDR3aa: CASIGVGTEAFF
CDR3nt: TGTGCCAGCATCGGGGTGGGCACTGAAGCTTTCTTT

abundance: NA
j_gene: TRBJ2-2
v_gene: TRBV4-1
d_gene: NA
CDR3aa: CASSQTTASETGELFF
CDR3nt: TGCGCCAGCAGCCAAACGACAGCCTCGGAGACCGGGGAGCTGTTTTTT

abundance: NA
j_gene: TRBJ2-7
v_gene: TRBV29-1
d_gene: NA
CDR3aa: CSVEESYEQYF
CDR3nt: TGCAGCGTAGAGGAGTCCTACGAGCAGTACTTC

abundance: NA
j_gene: TRBJ2-7
v_gene: TRBV10-1
d_gene: TRBD2
CDR3aa: CASSESASGYYEQYF
CDR3nt: TGCGCCAGCAGTGAGTCAGCTAGCGGATACTACGAGCAGTACTTC

abundance: NA
j_gene: TRBJ2-1
v_gene: TRBV10-3
d_gene: NA
CDR3aa: CAISERGYNEQFF
CDR3nt: TGTGCCATCAGTGAGCGGGGCTACAATGAGCAGTTCTTC

abundance: NA
j_gene: TRBJ2-4
v_gene: TRBV9
d_gene: TRBD1
CDR3aa: CASSPRPGQGRSGDKNIQYF
CDR3nt: TGTGCCAGCAGCCCCAGGCCGGGACAGGGGAGGAGTGGGGACAAAAACATTCAGTACTTC

abundance: NA
j_gene: TRBJ1-2
v_gene: TRBV4-1
d_gene: TRBD1
CDR3aa: CASSSLTGTVYGYTF
CDR3nt: TGCGCCAGCAGCTCACTGACCGGGACAGTCTATGGCTACACCTTC

abundance: NA
j_gene: TRBJ1-2
v_gene: TRBV6-5
d_gene: TRBD1
CDR3aa: CASSYSTETGHYGYTF
CDR3nt: TGTGCCAGCAGTTACTCGACGGAGACAGGGCACTATGGCTACACCTTC

abundance: NA
j_gene: TRBJ1-1
v_gene: TRBV28
d_gene: NA
CDR3aa: CASSLIPYRANTEAFF
CDR3nt: TGTGCCAGCAGTTTAATTCCCTACAGGGCTAACACTGAAGCTTTCTTT

abundance: NA
j_gene: TRBJ1-3
v_gene: TRBV14
d_gene: NA
CDR3aa: CASSHSSVSKRLSGNTIYF
CDR3nt: TGTGCCAGCAGCCATTCGTCGGTCTCAAAGCGCCTCTCTGGAAACACCATATATTTT

abundance: NA
j_gene: TRBJ1-5
v_gene: TRBV10-2
d_gene: NA
CDR3aa: CASRGVYSNQPQHF
CDR3nt: TGCGCCAGCAGAGGGGTTTATAGCAATCAGCCCCAGCATTTT

abundance: NA
j_gene: TRBJ1-1
v_gene: TRBV11-2
d_gene: TRBD1
CDR3aa: CASSIRQGEDTEAFF
CDR3nt: TGTGCCAGCAGCATACGACAGGGTGAAGACACTGAAGCTTTCTTT

abundance: once
j_gene: TRBJ2-4
v_gene: TRBV6-1
d_gene: TRBD1
CDR3aa: CASSGGQGARLAKNIQYF
CDR3nt: TGTGCCAGCAGTGGGGGACAGGGGGCCCGTCTAGCCAAAAACATTCAGTACTTC

abundance: NA
j_gene: TRBJ2-5
v_gene: TRBV5-1
d_gene: TRBD1
CDR3aa: CASTFSTGYQETQYF
CDR3nt: TGCGCCAGCACTTTCTCGACAGGGTACCAAGAGACCCAGTACTTC

abundance: NA
j_gene: TRBJ2-7
v_gene: TRBV29-1
d_gene: TRBD1
CDR3aa: CSAWGTGVHEQYF
CDR3nt: TGCAGCGCCTGGGGGACAGGGGTGCACGAGCAGTACTTC

abundance: NA
j_gene: TRBJ2-3
v_gene: TRBV19
d_gene: NA
CDR3aa: CASSVGGRVTDTQYF
CDR3nt: TGTGCCAGTAGTGTCGGGGGGCGGGTCACAGATACGCAGTATTTT

abundance: NA
j_gene: TRBJ2-7
v_gene: TRBV5-1
d_gene: TRBD2
CDR3aa: CASSFRLAGVDEQYF
CDR3nt: TGCGCCAGCAGCTTCCGACTAGCGGGTGTGGACGAGCAGTACTTC

abundance: NA
j_gene: TRBJ2-1
v_gene: TRBV4-2
d_gene: TRBD2
CDR3aa: CASSPASALAGEQFF
CDR3nt: TGTGCCAGCAGTCCTGCGTCCGCTTTAGCGGGGGAGCAGTTCTTC

abundance: NA
j_gene: TRBJ2-7
v_gene: TRBV2
d_gene: TRBD1
CDR3aa: CASSEAGPGQGLYEQYF
CDR3nt: TGTGCCAGCAGTGAAGCAGGACCGGGACAGGGGTTGTACGAGCAGTACTTC

abundance: NA
j_gene: TRBJ2-1
v_gene: TRBV6-5
d_gene: TRBD2
CDR3aa: CASSSGGANEQFF
CDR3nt: TGTGCCAGCAGTAGCGGGGGGGCAAATGAGCAGTTCTTC

abundance: NA
j_gene: TRBJ2-1
v_gene: TRBV27
d_gene: TRBD2
CDR3aa: CASSSQTSHEQFF
CDR3nt: TGTGCCAGCAGTTCGCAGACTAGCCACGAGCAGTTCTTC

abundance: NA
j_gene: TRBJ1-1
v_gene: TRBV12-5
d_gene: NA
CDR3aa: CASGLTRTGTNTTEAFF
CDR3nt: TGTGCTAGTGGTTTGACCCGAACAGGGACGAACACCACTGAAGCTTTCTTT

abundance: NA
j_gene: TRBJ1-5
v_gene: TRBV4-2
d_gene: NA
CDR3aa: CASSQGQESNQPQHF
CDR3nt: TGTGCCAGCAGCCAAGGACAGGAGAGTAATCAGCCCCAGCATTTT